The 8 T cell receptor beta chains below all came from one sample that was sequenced in a study of T cell changes during pregnancy in multiple sclerosis (dated by TCRdb to about 2019). Receptor libraries were prepared by the immunoSEQ multiplex PCR assay. The table was pulled from immuneACCESS by TCRdb, which kept in-frame rearrangements only. Such tables lose some clones; where checked, under half of the loss comes from unresolved V genes, and the rest has no known cause. The sample profile shows 65,000 to 85,000 clones; roughly 88% of them were found once. The top ten clones comprise roughly 1.5% of the sample. The material was peripheral blood, obtained in the third trimester of pregnancy. Receptor source: a female donor with multiple sclerosis, enrolled in a pregnancy study.

This chain links TRBV11-2 with TRBJ2-3; TRBD2 agrees at 12 bases. Germline lookup yields CDR1 SGHAT and CDR2 FQNNGV. Trimming took 4 bases from V and 3 from J; bases not matched to a gene: 8. CDR3 length: 17 amino acids. CDR3 loop: CASSSGLAGIGTDTQYF. CDR3 sequence (DNA): TGTGCCAGCAGCTCAGGACTAGCGGGGATTGGAACAGATACGCAGTATTTT.

This sequence joins TRBV27 and TRBJ2-7; 10 bases line up with TRBD2. Germline V gives CDR1 MNHEY, CDR2 SMNVEV (reference sequence). The J segment lost 3 bases and the V segment lost 6 bases, leaving 5 bases of the junction unmatched. This CDR3 is built from 14 residues. As DNA, the CDR3 is TGTGCCAGCAGAAGAGCGGGGGGGCTCTACGAGCAGTACTTC. It encodes CASRRAGGLYEQYF.

This chain links TRBV18 with TRBJ2-7; D perhaps matches TRBD1 (6 bases). Trimming removed 3 bases from V and 1 base from J, with 13 bases in between. Germline V gene data show CDR1 as KGHSH and CDR2 as LQKENI. CDR3 length: 15 residues. CDR3 loop: CASSPGAQRSYEQYF. CDR3 nucleotide sequence: TGTGCCAGCTCACCGGGGGCGCAGAGATCCTACGAGCAGTACTTC.

The rearrangement joins TRBV7-2 to TRBJ2-5, with D unresolved. Germline loops: CDR1 SGHTA, CDR2 FQGNSA. Trimming left V 5 bases short and J 4 bases short, with 20 bases between. There are 16 residues in the CDR3. The CDR3 reads CASSPLARSRRETQYF. CDR3 coding DNA: TGTGCCAGCAGCCCGCTGGCCCGCTCCAGGCGAGAGACCCAGTACTTC.

The V call is TRBV5-1, the J call TRBJ2-3; 9 bases agree with TRBD1. V shed 7 bases, J shed 4 bases, and the junction held 10 bases outside the gene matches. The CDR3 is made up of 15 amino acids. CDR1 is SGHRS, CDR2 YFSETQ, per germline. The CDR3 spells CASALGTGYPDTQYF. In DNA, the CDR3 is TGCGCCAGCGCACTCGGGACAGGGTATCCAGATACGCAGTATTTT.

The rearrangement uses TRBV7-2 and TRBJ1-5; D call uncertain. The CDR3 totals 14 residues. CDR1 and CDR2 from the germline V gene are SGHTA and FQGNSA. The germline V and J ends were trimmed by 8 bases and 0 bases, with 11 bases remaining between them. The CDR3 region is CASATGVSNQPQHF. The CDR3 bases are TGTGCCAGCGCCACGGGAGTTAGCAATCAGCCCCAGCATTTT.

V gene TRBV9 combines with J gene TRBJ2-3; 8 positions match TRBD1. With 3 bases clipped from V and 6 bases from J, the junction kept 9 bases outside the gene matches. This CDR3 is 15 amino acids long. From germline, CDR1 is SGDLS and CDR2 YYNGEE. CDR3 DNA sequence: TGTGCCAGCAGCGACAGGGGGTTCCTTTTCGATACGCAGTATTTT. It specifies CASSDRGFLFDTQYF.

This clone was counted only a few times. The rearrangement joins TRBV6-1 to TRBJ1-3, with D hard to call. The CDR3 extends over 13 amino acids. Germline CDR1 reads MNHNS; CDR2 reads SASEGT. Trimming took off 2 bases at V and 2 bases at J, with 4 bases between the two ends. The CDR3 coding sequence is TGTGCCAGCAGTGAAACGGCTGGAAACACCATATATTTT. The encoded protein is CASSETAGNTIYF.